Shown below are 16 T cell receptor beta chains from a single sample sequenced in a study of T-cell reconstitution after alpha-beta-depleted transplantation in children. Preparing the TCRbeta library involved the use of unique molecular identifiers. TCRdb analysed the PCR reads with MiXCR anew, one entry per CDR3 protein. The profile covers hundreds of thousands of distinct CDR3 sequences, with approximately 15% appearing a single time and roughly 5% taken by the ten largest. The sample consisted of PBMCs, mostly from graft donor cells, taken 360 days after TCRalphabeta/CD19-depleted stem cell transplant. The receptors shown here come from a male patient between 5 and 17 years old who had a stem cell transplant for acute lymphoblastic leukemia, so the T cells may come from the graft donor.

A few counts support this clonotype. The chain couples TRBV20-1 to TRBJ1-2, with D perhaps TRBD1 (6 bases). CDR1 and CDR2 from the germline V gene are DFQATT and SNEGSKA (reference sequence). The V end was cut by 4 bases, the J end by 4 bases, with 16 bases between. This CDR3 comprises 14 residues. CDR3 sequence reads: CSAIFTGGRYGYTF. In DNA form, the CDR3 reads TGCAGTGCTATTTTTACCGGGGGCCGCTATGGCTACACCTTC.

The CDR3 loop reads CASSVRGGAQGGGTEAFF. As DNA, the CDR3 is TGTGCCAGCAGCGTACGAGGTGGGGCCCAGGGAGGAGGCACTGAAGCTTTCTTT. The chain recombines TRBV9 with TRBJ1-1; perhaps TRBD1 as D (5 bases). CDR1 and CDR2 (germline): SGDLS, YYNGEE. The CDR3 has 18 amino acids. V dropped 1 base and J dropped 4 bases, with 23 bases sitting between them. The whole variable domain, filled in from reference TRBV9 and TRBJ1-1, reads DSGVTQTPKHLITATGQRVTLRCSPRSGDLSVYWYQQSLDQGLQFLIQYYNGEERAKGNILERFSAQQFPDLHSELNLSSLELGDSALYFCASSVRGGAQGGGTEAFFGQGTRLTVV.

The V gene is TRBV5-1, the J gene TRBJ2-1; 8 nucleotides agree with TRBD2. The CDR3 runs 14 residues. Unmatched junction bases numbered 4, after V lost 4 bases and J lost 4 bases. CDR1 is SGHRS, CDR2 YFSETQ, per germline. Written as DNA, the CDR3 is TGCGCCAGCAGCCAGACTAGCGTATACAATGAGCAGTTCTTC. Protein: CASSQTSVYNEQFF. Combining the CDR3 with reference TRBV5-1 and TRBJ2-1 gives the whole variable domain KAGVTQTPRYLIKTRGQQVTLSCSPISGHRSVSWYQQTPGQGLQFLFEYFSETQRNKGNFPGRFSGRQFSNSRSEMNVSTLELGDSALYLCASSQTSVYNEQFFGPGTRLTVL.

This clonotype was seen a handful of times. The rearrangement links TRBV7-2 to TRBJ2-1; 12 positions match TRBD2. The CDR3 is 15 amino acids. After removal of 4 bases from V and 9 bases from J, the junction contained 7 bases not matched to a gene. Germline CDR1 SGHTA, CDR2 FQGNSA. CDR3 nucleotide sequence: TGTGCCAGCAGCTACCGACTAGCGGGAGCTTCTGAGCAGTTCTTC. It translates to CASSYRLAGASEQFF.

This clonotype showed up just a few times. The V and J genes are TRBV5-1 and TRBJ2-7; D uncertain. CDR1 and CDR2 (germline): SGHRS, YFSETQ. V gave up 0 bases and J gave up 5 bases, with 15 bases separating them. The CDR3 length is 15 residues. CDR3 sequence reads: CASSLGSTPRDEQYF. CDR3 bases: TGCGCCAGCAGCTTGGGGTCCACCCCTCGGGACGAGCAGTACTTC.

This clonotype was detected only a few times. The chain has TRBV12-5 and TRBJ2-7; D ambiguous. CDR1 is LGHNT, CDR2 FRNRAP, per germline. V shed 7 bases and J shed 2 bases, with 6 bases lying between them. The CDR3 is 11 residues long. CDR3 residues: CASVLAYEQYF. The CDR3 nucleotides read TGTGCTAGTGTGCTTGCCTACGAGCAGTACTTC.

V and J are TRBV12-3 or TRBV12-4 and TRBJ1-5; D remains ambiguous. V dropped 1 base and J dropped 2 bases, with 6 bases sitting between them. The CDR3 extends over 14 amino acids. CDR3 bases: TGTGCCAGCAGTTTAGACCAGGGCAATCAGCCCCAGCATTTT. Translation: CASSLDQGNQPQHF.

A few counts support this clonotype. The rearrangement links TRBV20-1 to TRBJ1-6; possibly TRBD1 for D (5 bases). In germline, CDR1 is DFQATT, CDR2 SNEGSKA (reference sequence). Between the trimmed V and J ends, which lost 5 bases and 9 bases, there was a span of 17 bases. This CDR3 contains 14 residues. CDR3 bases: TGCAGTGCTGTACAGGACGTAAGAACTTCACCCCTCCACTTT. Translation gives CSAVQDVRTSPLHF.

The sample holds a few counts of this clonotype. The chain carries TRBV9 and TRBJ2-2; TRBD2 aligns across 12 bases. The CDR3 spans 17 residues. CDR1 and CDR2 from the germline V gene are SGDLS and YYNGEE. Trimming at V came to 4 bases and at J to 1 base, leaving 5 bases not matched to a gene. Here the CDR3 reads CASSRSLAGGNTGELFF. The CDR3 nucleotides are TGTGCCAGCAGCAGATCACTAGCGGGAGGGAACACCGGGGAGCTGTTTTTT.

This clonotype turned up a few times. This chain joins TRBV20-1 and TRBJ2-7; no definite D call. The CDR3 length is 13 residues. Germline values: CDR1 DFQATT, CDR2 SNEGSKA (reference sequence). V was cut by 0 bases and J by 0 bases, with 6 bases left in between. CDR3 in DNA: TGCAGTGCTAGAGATCACAGCTCCTACGAGCAGTACTTC. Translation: CSARDHSSYEQYF.

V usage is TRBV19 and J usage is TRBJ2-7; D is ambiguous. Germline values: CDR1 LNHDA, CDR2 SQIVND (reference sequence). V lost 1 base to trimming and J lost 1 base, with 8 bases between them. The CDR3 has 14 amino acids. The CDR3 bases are TGTGCCAGTAGTATAGCACTGAGTTCCTACGAGCAGTACTTC. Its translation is CASSIALSSYEQYF.

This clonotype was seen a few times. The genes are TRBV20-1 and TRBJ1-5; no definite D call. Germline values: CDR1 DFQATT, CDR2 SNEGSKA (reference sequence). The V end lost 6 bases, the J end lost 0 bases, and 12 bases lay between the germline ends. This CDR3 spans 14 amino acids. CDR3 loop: CSAIWGASNQPQHF. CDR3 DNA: TGCAGTGCAATCTGGGGAGCTAGCAATCAGCCCCAGCATTTT.

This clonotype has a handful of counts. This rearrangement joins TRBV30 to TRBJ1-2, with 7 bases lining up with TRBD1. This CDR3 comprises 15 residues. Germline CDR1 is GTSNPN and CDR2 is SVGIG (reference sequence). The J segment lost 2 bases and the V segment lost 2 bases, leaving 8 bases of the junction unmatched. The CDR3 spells CAWSRLATGNYGYTF. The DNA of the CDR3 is TGTGCCTGGAGTCGGCTTGCGACAGGGAACTATGGCTACACCTTC. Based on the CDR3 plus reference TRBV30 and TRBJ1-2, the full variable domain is SQTIHQWPATLVQPVGSPLSLECTVEGTSNPNLYWYRQAAGRGLQLLFYSVGIGQISSEVPQNLSASRPQDRQFILSSKKLLLSDSGFYLCAWSRLATGNYGYTFGSGTRLTVV.

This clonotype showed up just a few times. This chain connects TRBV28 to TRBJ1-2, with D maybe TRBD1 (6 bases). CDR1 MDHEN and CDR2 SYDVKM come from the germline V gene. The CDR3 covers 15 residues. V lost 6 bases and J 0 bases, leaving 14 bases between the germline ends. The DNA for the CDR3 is TGTGCCAGCAGCCGGTTGGACAGCCCTAACTATGGCTACACCTTC. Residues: CASSRLDSPNYGYTF.

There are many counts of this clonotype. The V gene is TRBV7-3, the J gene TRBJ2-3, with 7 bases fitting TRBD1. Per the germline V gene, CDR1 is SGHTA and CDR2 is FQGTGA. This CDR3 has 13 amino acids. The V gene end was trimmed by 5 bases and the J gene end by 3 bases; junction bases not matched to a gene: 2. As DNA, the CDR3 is TGTGCCAGCAGCCGGGGACAGACAGATACGCAGTATTTT. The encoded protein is CASSRGQTDTQYF.

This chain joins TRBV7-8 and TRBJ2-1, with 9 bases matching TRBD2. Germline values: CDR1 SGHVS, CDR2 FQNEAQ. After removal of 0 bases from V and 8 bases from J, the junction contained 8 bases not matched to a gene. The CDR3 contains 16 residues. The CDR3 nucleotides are TGTGCCAGCAGCTTAGCGCGGTCTAGCGGGAAAGATGAGCAGTTCTTC. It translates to CASSLARSSGKDEQFF. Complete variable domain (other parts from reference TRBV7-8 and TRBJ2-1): GAGVSQSPRYKVAKRGQDVALRCDPISGHVSLFWYQQALGQGPEFLTYFQNEAQLDKSGLPSDRFFAERPEGSVSTLKIQRTQQEDSAVYLCASSLARSSGKDEQFFGPGTRLTVL.